This T cell receptor (beta chain) was identified during a study of breast tumors, draining lymph nodes, adjacent tissues. V lost 8 bases to trimming and J lost 0 bases; unmatched junction nucleotides: 4. The CDR3 spans 13 residues. Germline CDR1 and CDR2: SQVTM and ANQGSEA. Breast cancer patients provided tissue from their axillary draining lymph nodes. TCRdb ran MiXCR on the multiplex PCR reads and lists one entry per CDR3 protein. The data contain fewer than 90,000 distinct CDR3 sequences, approximately 29% of them singletons. The sequence was collected from a female donor with breast cancer. Some clones in this sample may be carry-over from other donors' samples. What was sequenced was axillary lymph node tissue. The chain joins TRBV29-1 to TRBJ2-1, with 7 bases identical to TRBD2. CDR3 protein: CSILAYSYNEQFF. CDR3 sequence (DNA): TGCAGCATACTAGCGTACTCCTACAATGAGCAGTTCTTC.